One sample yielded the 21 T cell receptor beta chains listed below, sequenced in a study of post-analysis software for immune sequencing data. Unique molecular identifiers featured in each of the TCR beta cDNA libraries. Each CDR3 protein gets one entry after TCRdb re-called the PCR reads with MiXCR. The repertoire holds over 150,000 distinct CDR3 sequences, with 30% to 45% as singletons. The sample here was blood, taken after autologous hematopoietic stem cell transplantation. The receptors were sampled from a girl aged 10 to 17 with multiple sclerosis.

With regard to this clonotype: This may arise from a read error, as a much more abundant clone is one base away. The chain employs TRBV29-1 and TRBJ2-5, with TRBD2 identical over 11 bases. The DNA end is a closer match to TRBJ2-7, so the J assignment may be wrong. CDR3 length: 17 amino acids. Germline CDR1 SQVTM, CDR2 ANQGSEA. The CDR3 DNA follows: TGCAGCGTTACAGTGGGACTAGCGGTGCGAGGGGATCGCGAGCAGTACTTC. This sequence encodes CSVTVGLAVRGDREQYF.

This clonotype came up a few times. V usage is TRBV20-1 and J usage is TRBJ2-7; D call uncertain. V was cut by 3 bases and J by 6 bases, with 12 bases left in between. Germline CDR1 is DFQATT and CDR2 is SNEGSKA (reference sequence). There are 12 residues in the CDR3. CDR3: CSARPPGSEQYF. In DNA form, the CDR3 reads TGCAGTGCTAGGCCCCCCGGATCCGAGCAGTACTTC.

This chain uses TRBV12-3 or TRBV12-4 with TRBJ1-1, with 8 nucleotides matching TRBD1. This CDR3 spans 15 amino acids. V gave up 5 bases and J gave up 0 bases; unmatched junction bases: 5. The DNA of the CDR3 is TGTGCCAGCAGTGATCCGGGACAGGTGAACACTGAAGCTTTCTTT. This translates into CASSDPGQVNTEAFF.

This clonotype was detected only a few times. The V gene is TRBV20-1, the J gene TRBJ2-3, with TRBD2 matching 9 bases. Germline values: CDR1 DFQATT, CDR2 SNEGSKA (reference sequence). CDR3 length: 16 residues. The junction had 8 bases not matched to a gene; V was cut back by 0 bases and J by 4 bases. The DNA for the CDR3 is TGCAGTGCTAGAGATCAGTGGGAGCGGGAGGCAGATACGCAGTATTTT. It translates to CSARDQWEREADTQYF.

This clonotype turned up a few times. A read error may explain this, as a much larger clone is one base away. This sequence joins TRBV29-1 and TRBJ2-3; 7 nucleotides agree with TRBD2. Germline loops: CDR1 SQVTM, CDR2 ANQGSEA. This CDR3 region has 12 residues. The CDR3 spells CSIDSGRDTQYF. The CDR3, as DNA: TGCAGCATTGATTCCGGGAGGGATACGCAGTATTTT.

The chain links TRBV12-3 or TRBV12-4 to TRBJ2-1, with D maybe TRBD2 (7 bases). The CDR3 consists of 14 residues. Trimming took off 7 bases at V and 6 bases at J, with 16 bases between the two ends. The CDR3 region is CASIMGGGSNEQFF. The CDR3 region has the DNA TGTGCCAGCATTATGGGAGGGGGGAGCAATGAGCAGTTCTTC.

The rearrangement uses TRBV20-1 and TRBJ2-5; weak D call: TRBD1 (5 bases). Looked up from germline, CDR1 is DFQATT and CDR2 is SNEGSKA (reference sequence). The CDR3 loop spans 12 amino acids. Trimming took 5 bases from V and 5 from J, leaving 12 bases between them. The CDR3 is CSAPGAGETQYF. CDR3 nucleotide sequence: TGCAGTGCTCCAGGTGCAGGGGAGACCCAGTACTTC.

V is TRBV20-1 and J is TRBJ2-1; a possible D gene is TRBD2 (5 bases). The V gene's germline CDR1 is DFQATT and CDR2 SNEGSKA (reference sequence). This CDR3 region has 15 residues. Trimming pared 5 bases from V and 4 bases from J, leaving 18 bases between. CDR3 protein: CSAGLLDLRYNEQFF. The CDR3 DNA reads TGCAGTGCTGGACTGCTGGACTTAAGATACAATGAGCAGTTCTTC.

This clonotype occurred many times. This chain's CDR3 is CASSQGGAYNEQFF. CDR3 bases: TGCGCCAGCAGCCAAGGCGGGGCCTACAATGAGCAGTTCTTC. The V call is TRBV4-3, the J call TRBJ2-1, with D tentatively TRBD2 (6 bases). The CDR3 is 14 amino acids. Between the trimmed V and J ends, which lost 1 base and 2 bases, there was a span of 6 bases. Germline CDR1 LGHNA, CDR2 YSLEER.

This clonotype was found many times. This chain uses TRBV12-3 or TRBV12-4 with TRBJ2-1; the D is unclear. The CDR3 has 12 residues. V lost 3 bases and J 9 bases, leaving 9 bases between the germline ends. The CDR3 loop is CASSFVPTEQFF. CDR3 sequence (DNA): TGTGCCAGCAGTTTCGTCCCAACTGAGCAGTTCTTC.

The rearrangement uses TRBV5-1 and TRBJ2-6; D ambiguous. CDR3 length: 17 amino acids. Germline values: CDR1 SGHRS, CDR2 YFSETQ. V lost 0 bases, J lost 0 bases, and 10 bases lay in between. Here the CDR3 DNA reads TGCGCCAGCAGCTTGGGCGGAACCACCTCTGGGGCCAACGTCCTGACTTTC. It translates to CASSLGGTTSGANVLTF.

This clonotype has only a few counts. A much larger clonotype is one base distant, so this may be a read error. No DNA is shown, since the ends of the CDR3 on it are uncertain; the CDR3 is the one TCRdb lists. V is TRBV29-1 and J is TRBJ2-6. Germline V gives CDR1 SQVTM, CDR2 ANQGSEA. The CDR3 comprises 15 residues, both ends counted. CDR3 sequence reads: CSVEVWGTGANVRTF.

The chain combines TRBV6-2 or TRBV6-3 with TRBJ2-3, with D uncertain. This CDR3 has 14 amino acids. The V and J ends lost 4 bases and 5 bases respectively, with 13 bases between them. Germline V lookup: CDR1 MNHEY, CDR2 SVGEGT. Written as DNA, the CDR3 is TGTGCCAGCAGTTCGACACAACTTCGAGATACGCAGTATTTT. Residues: CASSSTQLRDTQYF.

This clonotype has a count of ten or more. In DNA form, the CDR3 reads TGCAGTGCTAGAGATTGGGCCCAGGGGATGGCCAAAAACATTCAGTACTTC. Translating gives CSARDWAQGMAKNIQYF. The chain couples TRBV20-1 to TRBJ2-4; a weak D match, TRBD1 (6 bases). The CDR3 is 17 amino acids. The V end lost 0 bases, the J end lost 1 base, and 16 bases lay between the germline ends. Germline-derived CDR1 and CDR2 are DFQATT and SNEGSKA (reference sequence).

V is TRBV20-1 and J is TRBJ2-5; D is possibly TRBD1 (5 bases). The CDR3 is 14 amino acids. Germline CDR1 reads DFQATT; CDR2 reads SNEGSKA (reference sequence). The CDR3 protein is CSPLRQGKQETQYF. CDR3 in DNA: TGCAGCCCATTGAGGCAGGGAAAACAAGAGACCCAGTACTTC.

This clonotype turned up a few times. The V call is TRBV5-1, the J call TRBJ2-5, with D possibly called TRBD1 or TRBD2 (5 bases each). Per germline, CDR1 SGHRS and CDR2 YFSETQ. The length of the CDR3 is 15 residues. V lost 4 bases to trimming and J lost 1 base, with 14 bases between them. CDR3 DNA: TGCGCCAGCAGCGCGAAAGGGACCATCCAAGAGACCCAGTACTTC. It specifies CASSAKGTIQETQYF.

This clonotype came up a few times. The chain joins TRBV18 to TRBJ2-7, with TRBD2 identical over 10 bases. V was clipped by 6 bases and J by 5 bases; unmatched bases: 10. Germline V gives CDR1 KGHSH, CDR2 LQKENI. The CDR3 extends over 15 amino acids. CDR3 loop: CASSPLGLAPHEQYF. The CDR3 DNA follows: TGTGCCAGCTCCCCCTTGGGACTAGCGCCCCACGAGCAGTACTTC.

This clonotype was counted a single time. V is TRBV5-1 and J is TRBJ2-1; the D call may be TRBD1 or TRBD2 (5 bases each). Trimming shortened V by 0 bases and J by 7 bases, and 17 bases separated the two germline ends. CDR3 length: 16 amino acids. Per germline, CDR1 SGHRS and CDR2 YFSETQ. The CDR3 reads CASSLAGATPRNEQFF. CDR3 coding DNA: TGCGCCAGCAGCTTGGCCGGGGCTACCCCACGGAATGAGCAGTTCTTC.

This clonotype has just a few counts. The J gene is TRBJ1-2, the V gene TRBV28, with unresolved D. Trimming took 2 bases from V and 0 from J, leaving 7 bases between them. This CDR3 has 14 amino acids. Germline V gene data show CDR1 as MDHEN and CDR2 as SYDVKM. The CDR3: CASSLRRSNYGYTF. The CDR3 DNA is TGTGCCAGCAGTTTACGCAGGTCTAACTATGGCTACACCTTC.

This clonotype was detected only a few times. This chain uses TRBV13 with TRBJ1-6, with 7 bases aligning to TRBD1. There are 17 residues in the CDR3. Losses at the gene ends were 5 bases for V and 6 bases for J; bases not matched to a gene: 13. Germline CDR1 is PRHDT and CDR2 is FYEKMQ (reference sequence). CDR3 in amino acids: CASSRDSQGSVNSPLHF. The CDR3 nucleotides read TGTGCCAGCAGCCGGGACAGCCAGGGATCTGTTAATTCACCCCTCCACTTT.

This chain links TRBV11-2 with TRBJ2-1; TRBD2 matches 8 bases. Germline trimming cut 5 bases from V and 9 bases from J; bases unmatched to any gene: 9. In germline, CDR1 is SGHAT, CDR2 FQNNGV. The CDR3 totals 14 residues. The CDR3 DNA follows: TGTGCCAGCAGCCAAACCAAGAGCGGGGGTGAGCAGTTCTTC. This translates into CASSQTKSGGEQFF.